The T cell receptor (beta chain) under discussion was sequenced for a study of cytomegalovirus exposure and HLA in healthy donors. Notes on the study in general: The study put 150 or so TCR beta chains on its list as cytomegalovirus-associated. Earlier analysis yielded a pattern in which most TCR beta V segments were productive about 90% or about 30% of the time.

Use of 60 Vbeta and 13 Jbeta primers characterized the PCR. Some clones are missing from TCRdb's copy, which holds only in-frame ones; the method was immunoSEQ multiplex PCR. Altogether about 160,000 clones are present, 80% being singletons, with the ten largest covering 1.3%. About this clone: No antigen is known for it.

Sequenced sample: PBMCs. The source is a man aged 25-45 years in good health and CMV-seronegative.

CDR3 DNA: TGTGCCAGCAGCGCTAGCGGGGGAACCGGGGAGCTGTTTTTT. This gives the protein CASSASGGTGELFF. J is TRBJ2-2 and V is TRBV7-6, with 10 bases fitting TRBD2. V was pared by 5 bases and J by 5 bases, with 2 bases of the junction left unmatched. The CDR3 length is 14 residues. Germline V gene lookup returns CDR1 SGHVS and CDR2 FNYEAQ.